The 28 T cell receptor beta chains given below trace back to one sample, sequenced in a study of identifying expanded T cells in peripheral blood (dated by TCRdb to between 2018 and 2020). The method was the immunoSEQ multiplex PCR assay. TCRdb stores this immuneACCESS table with in-frame sequences only. Part of the clones is absent; in the studies checked, under half of the shortfall reflects unresolved V genes, and no reason is known for the rest. Here the sample has approximately 63,000 clones; around 87% occur a single time. The ten largest clones take up roughly 4.5% of the sample. Sequencing was done on a sample of blood. The origin of the receptors is a person aged 18-70 years in good health.

The chain couples TRBV27 to TRBJ1-1; D unclear. This CDR3 has 14 amino acids. V gave up 2 bases and J gave up 4 bases, with 11 bases separating them. In germline, CDR1 is MNHEY, CDR2 SMNVEV (reference sequence). CDR3 residues: CASSLVVRGTEAFF. The CDR3 region has the DNA TGTGCCAGCAGTTTAGTGGTACGGGGCACTGAAGCTTTCTTT.

The gene calls are TRBV27 and TRBJ1-5; TRBD1 is a possible D gene (6 bases). CDR1 and CDR2 from the germline V gene are MNHEY and SMNVEV (reference sequence). With 3 bases removed from V and 3 bases from J, the gap between germline ends came to 12 bases. The CDR3 runs to 15 residues. The CDR3 DNA follows: TGTGCCAGCAGTTTCCGGGGGCTATCCAATCAGCCCCAGCATTTT. Its translation is CASSFRGLSNQPQHF.

This rearrangement joins TRBV7-9 to TRBJ2-7; 7 positions agree with TRBD2. The V segment lost 5 bases and the J segment 7 bases; nucleotides outside the gene matches: 5. The CDR3 sequence is 12 residues long. Germline V gene lookup returns CDR1 SEHNR and CDR2 FQNEAQ (reference sequence). The CDR3 DNA reads as TGTGCCAGCAGCCCGGGACTAAGGGAGCAGTACTTC. Translated: CASSPGLREQYF. Drawing the rest from reference TRBV7-9 and TRBJ2-7, the complete variable domain is DTGVSQNPRHKITKRGQNVTFRCDPISEHNRLYWYRQTLGQGPEFLTYFQNEAQLEKSRLLSDRFSAERPKGSFSTLEIQRTEQGDSAMYLCASSPGLREQYFGPGTRLTVT.

CDR3 in amino acids: CASSQDRGQGADTQYF. The CDR3 nucleotides read TGCGCCAGCAGCCAAGATAGGGGACAGGGGGCAGATACGCAGTATTTT. The chain uses TRBV4-3 and TRBJ2-3; 11 bases map to TRBD1. This CDR3 region has 16 residues. Per the germline V gene, CDR1 is LGHNA and CDR2 is YSLEER. Losses at the gene ends were 0 bases for V and 4 bases for J; bases not matched to a gene: 3.

The rearrangement joins TRBV6-1 to TRBJ1-2, with no clear D. CDR3 length: 11 residues. Germline lookup yields CDR1 MNHNS and CDR2 SASEGT. V was shortened by 4 bases and J by 9 bases, with 9 bases between the two germline ends. This CDR3 is CASSGGVSYTF. In DNA form, the CDR3 reads TGTGCCAGCAGTGGCGGGGTTAGCTACACCTTC.

This clone was counted only a few times. The V and J genes are TRBV20-1 and TRBJ2-7, with D unresolved. V lost 0 bases and J 2 bases, leaving 2 bases between the germline ends. CDR1 is DFQATT and CDR2 is SNEGSKA in the germline V gene (reference sequence). CDR3 length: 11 amino acids. DNA for the CDR3: TGCAGTGCTAGAGATGCCTACGAGCAGTACTTC. Its translation is CSARDAYEQYF.

This clone was seen a single time. The chain joins TRBV28 to TRBJ2-7; 7 bases match TRBD2. V dropped 3 bases and J dropped 6; count of bases not matched to a gene: 2. The germline gives CDR1 MDHEN, CDR2 SYDVKM. The CDR3 contains 12 residues. The CDR3 sequence: CASSFGGSEQYF. The CDR3 DNA sequence: TGTGCCAGCAGTTTCGGCGGGAGCGAGCAGTACTTC.

The chain links TRBV29-1 to TRBJ2-7; 15 nucleotides align to TRBD2. V lost 5 bases to trimming and J lost 6 bases; unmatched junction nucleotides: 11. The V gene's germline CDR1 is SQVTM and CDR2 ANQGSEA. The CDR3 consists of 16 residues. The CDR3 loop is CSVSVGLAGGPLEQYF. CDR3 nucleotides: TGCAGCGTTAGCGTGGGACTAGCGGGAGGCCCCCTCGAGCAGTACTTC.

The chain joins TRBV5-6 to TRBJ2-2; TRBD2 matches 7 bases. CDR1 SGHDT and CDR2 YYEEEE come from the germline V gene. This CDR3 has 14 amino acids. The trim removed 2 bases at V and 6 bases at J, leaving 4 bases unmatched. The CDR3 spells CASSFGSGAGELFF. The CDR3 nucleotides are TGTGCCAGCAGCTTTGGGAGCGGGGCCGGGGAGCTGTTTTTT.

This chain uses TRBV28 with TRBJ1-5; D possibly corresponds to TRBD1 (6 bases). The V end lost 6 bases, the J end lost 7 bases, and 13 bases lay between the germline ends. The CDR3 is 13 amino acids. The germline V gene has CDR1 MDHEN and CDR2 SYDVKM. CDR3 in amino acids: CASRGDKGQPQHF. CDR3 DNA sequence: TGTGCCAGCAGAGGGGACAAAGGGCAGCCCCAGCATTTT.

The chain couples TRBV21-1 to TRBJ2-7. TRBV21-1 is termed a pseudogene. This CDR3 is built from 15 residues. In DNA form, the CDR3 reads TGTGCCAGCAGCAACCGGAAAGGGACCTCCTACGAGCAGTACTTC. It translates to CASSNRKGTSYEQYF.

In this sample, this clone turned up a few times. J is TRBJ2-3 and V is TRBV28; 8 nucleotides line up with TRBD2. Germline V lookup: CDR1 MDHEN, CDR2 SYDVKM. The CDR3 consists of 13 residues. The V and J ends lost 5 bases and 6 bases, in that order; junction bases with no gene match: 4. CDR3 sequence (DNA): TGTGCCAGCAGTAGCGGGAGAAGTGATACGCAGTATTTT. Protein sequence: CASSSGRSDTQYF.

The V and J genes are TRBV7-9 and TRBJ2-2; D gene uncertain. V was clipped by 2 bases and J by 7 bases, with 8 bases between them. This CDR3 is 13 amino acids long. From germline, CDR1 is SEHNR and CDR2 FQNEAQ (reference sequence). CDR3 bases: TGTGCCAGCAGCTTACGTGGGGACGGGGAGCTGTTTTTT. Translated: CASSLRGDGELFF.

V is TRBV27 and J is TRBJ2-6; TRBD2 is a possible D gene (5 bases). The V gene's germline CDR1 is MNHEY and CDR2 SMNVEV (reference sequence). The CDR3 consists of 15 residues. The V and J ends lost 0 bases and 2 bases respectively, with 5 bases between them. The CDR3 sequence: CASSLSGAGANVLTF. The CDR3 DNA reads as TGTGCCAGCAGTTTATCCGGGGCTGGGGCCAACGTCCTGACTTTC. Full variable domain (outside the CDR3, taken from reference TRBV27 and TRBJ2-6): EAQVTQNPRYLITVTGKKLTVTCSQNMNHEYMSWYRQDPGLGLRQIYYSMNVEVTDKGDVPEGYKVSRKEKRNFPLILESPSPNQTSLYFCASSLSGAGANVLTFGAGSRLTVL.

This chain connects TRBV19 to TRBJ1-1, with D maybe TRBD1 (6 bases). V was trimmed by 4 bases and J by 3 bases, leaving 12 bases between them. The CDR3 contains 14 residues. Germline CDR1 and CDR2: LNHDA and SQIVND (reference sequence). The CDR3 sequence is CASSNTGWDTEAFF. In DNA, the CDR3 is TGTGCCAGTAGTAATACAGGGTGGGACACTGAAGCTTTCTTT.

This clone was recorded a few times. V and J are TRBV4-2 and TRBJ1-5; D remains ambiguous. V shed 0 bases and J shed 2 bases, with 5 bases lying between them. Germline V gene data show CDR1 as LGHNA and CDR2 as YNFKEQ. The CDR3 has 14 residues. CDR3 sequence reads: CASSQDQGNQPQHF. The CDR3 nucleotides read TGTGCCAGCAGCCAAGATCAGGGCAATCAGCCCCAGCATTTT.

The rearrangement uses TRBV4-1 and TRBJ2-2, with D possibly being TRBD2 (6 bases). This CDR3 region has 17 residues. V was shortened by 5 bases and J by 4 bases, with 20 bases between the two germline ends. Germline CDR1 reads MGHRA; CDR2 reads YSYEKL. DNA for the CDR3: TGCGCCAGCAGCTATCGGATGGGCGGGATGGGCACCGGGGAGCTGTTTTTT. As protein: CASSYRMGGMGTGELFF.

This clone has only one observation. This rearrangement joins TRBV5-6 to TRBJ1-1, with D possibly matching TRBD1 (6 bases). The germline CDR1 and CDR2 sequences are SGHDT and YYEEEE. V lost 4 bases and J 10 bases, leaving 17 bases between the germline ends. The CDR3 loop spans 13 amino acids. Written as DNA, the CDR3 is TGTGCCAGCAGCCGGGGGCCACAGGGCGGAGCTTTCTTT. Its translation: CASSRGPQGGAFF.

The chain is built from TRBV7-3 and TRBJ2-3; no definite D call. Germline values: CDR1 SGHTA, CDR2 FQGTGA. V was trimmed by 5 bases and J by 1 base, leaving 4 bases between them. This CDR3 has 12 residues. The CDR3 region is CASSAGTDTQYF. The CDR3 DNA reads TGTGCCAGCAGCGCCGGCACAGATACGCAGTATTTT. Drawing the rest from reference TRBV7-3 and TRBJ2-3, the complete variable domain is GAGVSQTPSNKVTEKGKYVELRCDPISGHTALYWYRQSLGQGPEFLIYFQGTGAADDSGLPNDRFFAVRPEGSVSTLKIQRTERGDSAVYLCASSAGTDTQYFGPGTRLTVL.

The rearrangement joins TRBV27 to TRBJ2-2, with D unresolved. Germline CDR1 reads MNHEY; CDR2 reads SMNVEV (reference sequence). CDR3 length: 16 residues. Deletions cut 2 bases from V and 0 bases from J, with 10 bases between. As DNA, the CDR3 is TGTGCCAGCAGTTTACTCGCCGCGCCGAACACCGGGGAGCTGTTTTTT. It is translated as CASSLLAAPNTGELFF.

This rearrangement joins TRBV28 to TRBJ2-1, with 10 bases lining up with TRBD2. Trimming took 5 bases from V and 5 from J; bases not matched to a gene: 9. The germline V gene has CDR1 MDHEN and CDR2 SYDVKM. This CDR3 region has 16 residues. CDR3 amino acids: CASSSPWTSGNNEQFF. CDR3 DNA sequence: TGTGCCAGCAGTAGCCCCTGGACTAGCGGCAACAATGAGCAGTTCTTC. Combining the CDR3 with reference TRBV28 and TRBJ2-1 gives the whole variable domain DVKVTQSSRYLVKRTGEKVFLECVQDMDHENMFWYRQDPGLGLRLIYFSYDVKMKEKGDIPEGYSVSREKKERFSLILESASTNQTSMYLCASSSPWTSGNNEQFFGPGTRLTVL.

This clone has only a few counts. J is TRBJ1-6 and V is TRBV4-1; maybe TRBD1 (6 bases). Germline V gives CDR1 MGHRA, CDR2 YSYEKL. The CDR3 is 16 residues long. V lost 5 bases and J lost 4, with 15 bases in between. CDR3 amino acids: CASSEQGAGYNSPLHF. The CDR3 nucleotides read TGCGCCAGCAGCGAACAGGGCGCGGGTTATAATTCACCCCTCCACTTT.

The chain recombines TRBV28 with TRBJ2-2; the D call may be TRBD1 or TRBD2 (5 bases each). V lost 5 bases and J lost 1, with 14 bases in between. Germline CDR1 MDHEN, CDR2 SYDVKM. CDR3 length: 16 amino acids. The CDR3 DNA reads TGTGCCAGCAGTAGGAGCCGGGACGGGAACACCGGGGAGCTGTTTTTT. Encoded protein: CASSRSRDGNTGELFF.

This chain connects TRBV29-1 to TRBJ2-7; 10 nucleotides align to TRBD1. J was trimmed by 3 bases and V by 6 bases; bases with no gene match: 11. This CDR3 comprises 15 residues. The germline V gene has CDR1 SQVTM and CDR2 ANQGSEA. The CDR3 here is CSVAEPGQGSYEQYF. DNA for the CDR3: TGCAGCGTGGCGGAGCCGGGACAGGGGAGCTACGAGCAGTACTTC.

This chain joins TRBV6-5 and TRBJ1-3; D is unresolved. CDR3 length equals 15 residues. V was trimmed by 5 bases and J by 0 bases, leaving 11 bases between them. The germline V gene encodes CDR1 MNHEY and CDR2 SVGAGI. DNA of the CDR3: TGTGCCAGCAGTCAAGTGGGAACCTCTGGAAACACCATATATTTT. Amino acids: CASSQVGTSGNTIYF.

The chain uses TRBV2 and TRBJ2-1; D remains ambiguous. V dropped 6 bases and J dropped 5 bases, with 8 bases sitting between them. Germline values: CDR1 SNHLY, CDR2 FYNNEI. This CDR3 is built from 12 residues. The CDR3 loop reads CASRYSDNEQFF. The CDR3 DNA sequence: TGTGCCAGCAGATATTCAGACAATGAGCAGTTCTTC.

The chain joins TRBV4-3 to TRBJ2-1; D remains unclear. The V gene's germline CDR1 is LGHNA and CDR2 YSLEER. The CDR3 runs 16 residues. V lost 0 bases and J lost 4, with 13 bases in between. CDR3 nucleotide sequence: TGCGCCAGCAGCCAAGATCGGTCCTCCTGGTACAATGAGCAGTTCTTC. Protein sequence: CASSQDRSSWYNEQFF.

CDR3 protein: CASSRPGKEYEAFF. CDR3 nucleotides: TGTGCCAGCAGTCGCCCGGGGAAAGAATATGAAGCTTTCTTT. This sequence joins TRBV6-5 and TRBJ1-1; D uncertain. From germline, CDR1 is MNHEY and CDR2 SVGAGI. Trimming shortened V by 5 bases and J by 7 bases, and 17 bases separated the two germline ends. This CDR3 is built from 14 residues.